These T cell receptor beta chains were read from a single sample in a study of T cell changes during pregnancy in multiple sclerosis. Profiled with immunoSEQ multiplex PCR; TCRdb holds only in-frame clones, not every one. The sample records over 35,000 clones, around 92% being singletons. The specimen was CD4+ T cells from peripheral blood mononuclear cells, collected in the second trimester of pregnancy. These receptors were obtained from a female donor in good health, enrolled as a control in a pregnancy study. CDR3s include the opening cysteine and the closing phenylalanine or tryptophan. D genes are given only for firm matches. The size entry is marked missing in some rows and otherwise reads once, few, many or a size class.

CDR3nt	CDR3aa	d_gene	v_gene	j_gene	abundance
TGCGCCAGCAGCTCCCCCGGACAGGGGGGGAATGAGCAGTTCTTC	CASSSPGQGGNEQFF	TRBD1	TRBV5-1	TRBJ2-1	NA
TGTGCCAGCAGCCCAGGGACAGCCCAAGAGACCCAGTACTTC	CASSPGTAQETQYF	TRBD1	TRBV6-5	TRBJ2-5	NA
TGTGCCAGCAGCTTAGGGACAGTGAACACTGAAGCTTTCTTT	CASSLGTVNTEAFF	TRBD1	TRBV5-8	TRBJ1-1	NA
TGTGCCAGTAGGGATACTAGCGGTCTTAACTACGAGCAGTACTTC	CASRDTSGLNYEQYF	TRBD2	TRBV19	TRBJ2-7	once
TGTGCCAGCAGGGCGGAGATAGTAGGCTATGGCTACACCTTC	CASRAEIVGYGYTF	NA	TRBV6-1	TRBJ1-2	NA
TGTGCCAGCAGCTCCCTTATTAATTCCTATGGCTACACCTTC	CASSSLINSYGYTF	NA	TRBV6-5	TRBJ1-2	NA
TGTGCCACCTCTAGTTTTGCGGGAGAGAACTATGGCTACACCTTC	CATSSFAGENYGYTF	NA	TRBV19	TRBJ1-2	NA
TGCGCCAGCAGCTCGGGACTAGCGGGGGGAAATGAGCAGTTCTTC	CASSSGLAGGNEQFF	TRBD2	TRBV5-1	TRBJ2-1	NA
TGTGCCAGCAGCCCCGGACAGGACTATGGCTACACCTTC	CASSPGQDYGYTF	TRBD1	TRBV5-6	TRBJ1-2	NA
TGCGCCAGCAGCTTGGGACTCCTGGAAGGCGAGACCCAGTACTTC	CASSLGLLEGETQYF	NA	TRBV5-1	TRBJ2-5	NA
TGTGCCAGCAGCTTAAGCACAGGGCAAGGCTACACCTTC	CASSLSTGQGYTF	NA	TRBV11-3	TRBJ1-2	NA
TGCAGCGCCAAAGGTGACCGGGACAGGGGAGGCAACGAGCAGTACTTC	CSAKGDRDRGGNEQYF	TRBD1	TRBV29-1	TRBJ2-7	NA
TGTGCCTGGAGTGGGGGCTTCGACTCACCCCTCCACTTT	CAWSGGFDSPLHF	NA	TRBV30	TRBJ1-6	NA
TGTGCCAGCGGCCCACTAGCGGGAGAGTACGAGCAGTACTTC	CASGPLAGEYEQYF	TRBD2	TRBV4-2	TRBJ2-7	NA
TGTGCCATCAGTGAGTCTGAAGCCTTGAACACTGAAGCTTTCTTT	CAISESEALNTEAFF	NA	TRBV10-3	TRBJ1-1	NA
TGCAGCGCCGACCTAAAAACAGGGAATGAGCAGTTCTTC	CSADLKTGNEQFF	NA	TRBV29-1	TRBJ2-1	NA
TGTGCCAGCAGCTTAGATCGCGGGCCGGGCGGGAGGGCGTGGAATGAGCAGTTCTTC	CASSLDRGPGGRAWNEQFF	TRBD2	TRBV11-2	TRBJ2-1	NA
TGTGCCAGCAGCTCTCTAGCGGGAGTAGAGACCCAGTACTTC	CASSSLAGVETQYF	TRBD2	TRBV11-2	TRBJ2-5	NA
TGTGCCAGTAGTATAGGTTCCAGGGGGGAACAGCCCCAGCATTTT	CASSIGSRGEQPQHF	TRBD1	TRBV19	TRBJ1-5	NA
TGTGCCAGCACCCCTTCGAGGCGGGGCAAGAACAATGAGCAGTTCTTC	CASTPSRRGKNNEQFF	NA	TRBV7-2	TRBJ2-1	NA
TGTGCCAGCAGCTTAGGGAGGGGGGGTACGCAGTATTTT	CASSLGRGGTQYF	NA	TRBV11-3	TRBJ2-3	NA
TGTGCCAGCAGCTTAGGTCAGGGTGACAAGCAGTACTTC	CASSLGQGDKQYF	NA	TRBV11-3	TRBJ2-7	NA
TGTGCCAGCAGCTTGGGACAGCATGAAAAACTGTTTTTT	CASSLGQHEKLFF	NA	TRBV5-5	TRBJ1-4	NA
TGTGCCAGCAGTTTGCTTGGCCCAGCCTACGAGCAGTACTTC	CASSLLGPAYEQYF	NA	TRBV27	TRBJ2-7	NA